The source of this T cell receptor (beta chain) is a study of Graves' ophthalmopathy and Graves' hyperthyroidism. The sample holds many counts of this clonotype. Stable hyperthyroidism was defined by absence of ophthalmopathy within 18 months of follow-up. TCR beta CDR3 regions were amplified from RNA transcripts. First-round RT-PCR employed HTBI primers, with a second-round multiplex PCR after it. TCRdb called the multiplex PCR reads again in MiXCR, with one record for every CDR3 protein. The table lists 620,000 or so distinct CDR3 sequences, 22% of them singletons. The germline V gene has CDR1 DFQATT and CDR2 SNEGSKA (reference sequence). The CDR3 runs to 14 residues. Germline trimming cut 7 bases from V and 0 bases from J; bases unmatched to any gene: 4.

The sequencing input was peripheral blood. This TCR came from a young woman with stable Graves' hyperthyroidism. Some clones in this sample may be carry-over from other donors' samples. The chain joins TRBV20-1 to TRBJ2-5; 11 bases map to TRBD1. CDR3 coding DNA: TGCAGTGTGGGGACAGGGGGGAACCAAGAGACCCAGTACTTC. It encodes CSVGTGGNQETQYF.